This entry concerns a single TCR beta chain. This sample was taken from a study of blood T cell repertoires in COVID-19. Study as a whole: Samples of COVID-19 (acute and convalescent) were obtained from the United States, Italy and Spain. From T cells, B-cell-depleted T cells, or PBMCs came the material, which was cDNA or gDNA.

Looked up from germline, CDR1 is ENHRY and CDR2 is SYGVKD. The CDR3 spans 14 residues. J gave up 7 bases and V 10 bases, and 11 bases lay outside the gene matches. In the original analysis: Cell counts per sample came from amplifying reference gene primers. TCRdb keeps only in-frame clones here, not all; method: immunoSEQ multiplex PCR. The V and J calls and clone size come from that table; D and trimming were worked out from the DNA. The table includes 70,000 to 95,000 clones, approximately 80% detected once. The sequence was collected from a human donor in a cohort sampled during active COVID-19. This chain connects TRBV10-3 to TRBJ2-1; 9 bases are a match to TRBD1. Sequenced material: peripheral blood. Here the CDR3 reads CATQPGTGINEQFF. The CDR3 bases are TGTGCCACCCAACCCGGGACAGGGATAAATGAGCAGTTCTTC.